The rows below give T cell receptor beta chains drawn from one sample of a study of cytomegalovirus exposure and HLA in healthy donors. The assay was immunoSEQ multiplex PCR, and TCRdb's table has in-frame clones only and misses some. The sample carries 100,000 to 150,000 clones, roughly 74% recorded once. The specimen was PBMCs. These receptors were obtained from a male donor in good health and CMV-seronegative. The CDR3 runs from the conserved cysteine through the conserved F or W. Fields, in order: D gene, J gene, clone size, V gene, CDR3 length, CDR3 protein, CDR3 DNA. The D gene is left open where the match is weak. The size field is filled for only some rows; it gives once, few, many or a size class.

d_call: -; j_call: TRBJ2-5; clone_size: -; v_call: TRBV6-1; cdr3_length: 14; cdr3_aa: CASREGAFVRTQYF; cdr3_nt: TGTGCCAGCAGGGAGGGAGCGTTCGTAAGGACCCAGTACTTC
d_call: -; j_call: TRBJ2-7; clone_size: -; v_call: TRBV19; cdr3_length: 17; cdr3_aa: CASSIGGAGYRSYEQYF; cdr3_nt: TGTGCCAGTAGTATAGGGGGCGCCGGCTACCGCTCCTACGAGCAGTACTTC
d_call: TRBD2; j_call: TRBJ2-5; clone_size: few; v_call: TRBV7-8; cdr3_length: 16; cdr3_aa: CASSLTSGAIQETQYF; cdr3_nt: TGTGCCAGCAGCTTAACTAGCGGGGCTATACAAGAGACCCAGTACTTC
d_call: -; j_call: TRBJ1-5; clone_size: -; v_call: TRBV6-4; cdr3_length: 18; cdr3_aa: CASSDSEGKAVRNQPQHF; cdr3_nt: TGTGCCAGCAGTGACTCGGAGGGAAAGGCGGTTCGCAATCAGCCCCAGCATTTT
d_call: TRBD2; j_call: TRBJ2-3; clone_size: few; v_call: TRBV7-2; cdr3_length: 18; cdr3_aa: CASSLTASGGGSTDTQYF; cdr3_nt: TGTGCCAGCAGCTTAACGGCTAGCGGGGGGGGGAGCACAGATACGCAGTATTTT
d_call: -; j_call: TRBJ1-5; clone_size: -; v_call: TRBV18; cdr3_length: 14; cdr3_aa: CASSPRISIQPQHF; cdr3_nt: TGTGCCAGCTCACCGAGGATCTCGATTCAGCCCCAGCATTTT
d_call: TRBD1; j_call: TRBJ2-7; clone_size: few; v_call: TRBV28; cdr3_length: 14; cdr3_aa: CASSLWDRDYEQYF; cdr3_nt: TGTGCCAGCAGTTTATGGGACAGGGACTACGAGCAGTACTTC
d_call: -; j_call: TRBJ2-2; clone_size: -; v_call: TRBV11-3; cdr3_length: 13; cdr3_aa: CASSPENTGELFF; cdr3_nt: TGTGCCAGCAGCCCAGAGAACACCGGGGAGCTGTTTTTT
d_call: TRBD1; j_call: TRBJ1-1; clone_size: -; v_call: TRBV7-2; cdr3_length: 12; cdr3_aa: CASNPRQGGAFF; cdr3_nt: TGTGCCAGCAACCCAAGACAGGGCGGTGCTTTCTTT
d_call: TRBD2; j_call: TRBJ2-1; clone_size: once; v_call: TRBV4-2; cdr3_length: 17; cdr3_aa: CASSQGARGVSYNEQFF; cdr3_nt: TGTGCCAGCAGCCAAGGGGCGCGGGGGGTGTCCTACAATGAGCAGTTCTTC
d_call: TRBD1; j_call: TRBJ1-2; clone_size: -; v_call: TRBV28; cdr3_length: 13; cdr3_aa: CASSWGQGVGYTF; cdr3_nt: TGTGCCAGCAGCTGGGGACAGGGGGTCGGCTACACCTTC
d_call: -; j_call: TRBJ2-7; clone_size: once; v_call: TRBV6-1; cdr3_length: 13; cdr3_aa: CASSDVGDYEQYF; cdr3_nt: TGTGCCAGCAGTGATGTAGGGGACTACGAGCAGTACTTC
d_call: -; j_call: TRBJ2-1; clone_size: -; v_call: TRBV9; cdr3_length: 13; cdr3_aa: CASSVRNGDEQFF; cdr3_nt: TGTGCCAGCAGCGTACGGAACGGAGATGAGCAGTTCTTC
d_call: -; j_call: TRBJ2-7; clone_size: -; v_call: TRBV2; cdr3_length: 13; cdr3_aa: CASKERAPYEQYF; cdr3_nt: TGTGCCAGCAAGGAGCGGGCTCCTTACGAGCAGTACTTC
d_call: -; j_call: TRBJ1-2; clone_size: -; v_call: TRBV4-3; cdr3_length: 13; cdr3_aa: CASSRGGGYGYTF; cdr3_nt: TGCGCCAGCAGCCGTGGGGGGGGCTATGGCTACACCTTC
d_call: -; j_call: TRBJ1-6; clone_size: -; v_call: TRBV5-6; cdr3_length: 15; cdr3_aa: CASSLALSYNSPLHF; cdr3_nt: TGTGCCAGCAGCTTGGCCCTCTCCTATAATTCACCCCTCCACTTT
d_call: -; j_call: TRBJ2-2; clone_size: -; v_call: TRBV21-1; cdr3_length: 19; cdr3_aa: CASSKKLGEQGANTGELFF; cdr3_nt: TGTGCCAGCAGCAAAAAACTTGGGGAACAGGGGGCAAACACCGGGGAGCTGTTTTTT
d_call: TRBD1; j_call: TRBJ2-7; clone_size: -; v_call: TRBV4-3; cdr3_length: 17; cdr3_aa: CASSQDSTGQGYYEQYF; cdr3_nt: TGCGCCAGCAGCCAAGATTCTACCGGACAGGGTTACTACGAGCAGTACTTC
d_call: -; j_call: TRBJ2-3; clone_size: -; v_call: TRBV27; cdr3_length: 13; cdr3_aa: CASSLGRGQQQYF; cdr3_nt: TGTGCCAGCAGTTTAGGACGGGGACAACAGCAGTATTTT
d_call: -; j_call: TRBJ1-1; clone_size: -; v_call: TRBV30; cdr3_length: 18; cdr3_aa: CAWSVVSGGRGMNTEAFF; cdr3_nt: TGTGCCTGGAGTGTGGTTTCAGGAGGGAGGGGGATGAACACTGAAGCTTTCTTT
d_call: TRBD2; j_call: TRBJ2-1; clone_size: -; v_call: TRBV28; cdr3_length: 14; cdr3_aa: CASNIAGRINEQFF; cdr3_nt: TGTGCCAGCAACATAGCGGGGCGGATCAATGAGCAGTTCTTC
d_call: -; j_call: TRBJ1-5; clone_size: -; v_call: TRBV19; cdr3_length: 14; cdr3_aa: CASSSYRDDQPQHF; cdr3_nt: TGTGCCAGTAGTTCATACAGGGATGATCAGCCCCAGCATTTT
d_call: TRBD1; j_call: TRBJ1-1; clone_size: few; v_call: TRBV5-6; cdr3_length: 15; cdr3_aa: CASSLVDRGLSEAFF; cdr3_nt: TGTGCCAGCAGCTTGGTCGACAGGGGGCTCTCTGAAGCTTTCTTT
d_call: -; j_call: TRBJ2-5; clone_size: few; v_call: TRBV28; cdr3_length: 15; cdr3_aa: CASSPPGVGQETQYF; cdr3_nt: TGTGCCAGCAGTCCTCCGGGAGTTGGCCAAGAGACCCAGTACTTC
d_call: -; j_call: TRBJ1-1; clone_size: few; v_call: TRBV27; cdr3_length: 14; cdr3_aa: CASSETAINTEAFF; cdr3_nt: TGTGCCAGCAGCGAGACAGCTATAAACACTGAAGCTTTCTTT
d_call: -; j_call: TRBJ2-6; clone_size: -; v_call: TRBV7-2; cdr3_length: 16; cdr3_aa: CASSFPQGSGANVLTF; cdr3_nt: TGTGCCAGCAGCTTTCCACAGGGCTCTGGGGCCAACGTCCTGACTTTC
d_call: TRBD2; j_call: TRBJ2-3; clone_size: -; v_call: TRBV28; cdr3_length: 14; cdr3_aa: CASTVFGGGDTQYF; cdr3_nt: TGTGCCAGCACCGTATTCGGCGGGGGGGATACGCAGTATTTT
d_call: -; j_call: TRBJ1-2; clone_size: -; v_call: TRBV28; cdr3_length: 14; cdr3_aa: CASNLAGAQYGYTF; cdr3_nt: TGTGCCAGCAACCTGGCAGGGGCTCAGTATGGCTACACCTTC
d_call: -; j_call: TRBJ1-1; clone_size: -; v_call: TRBV5-5; cdr3_length: 14; cdr3_aa: CASSLVPLNTEAFF; cdr3_nt: TGTGCCAGCAGCTTGGTTCCGTTGAACACTGAAGCTTTCTTT
d_call: TRBD1; j_call: TRBJ1-2; clone_size: -; v_call: TRBV7-9; cdr3_length: 13; cdr3_aa: CASSRTGDHGYTF; cdr3_nt: TGTGCCAGCAGCCGTACAGGGGATCATGGCTACACCTTC
d_call: -; j_call: TRBJ2-7; clone_size: -; v_call: TRBV7-2; cdr3_length: 15; cdr3_aa: CASSLGGLGTNEQYF; cdr3_nt: TGTGCCAGCAGCTTAGGGGGCTTGGGTACCAACGAGCAGTACTTC
d_call: TRBD1; j_call: TRBJ2-2; clone_size: -; v_call: TRBV15; cdr3_length: 16; cdr3_aa: CATSRGGGANTGELFF; cdr3_nt: TGTGCCACCAGCAGAGGAGGGGGCGCGAACACCGGGGAGCTGTTTTTT